Here is one T cell receptor (beta chain) with its context. The antigen remains unidentified. This specimen comes from a study of regulatory T cells in long-lasting Graves disease. Relying on iRepertoire HTBI primers and Arm-PCR of CDR3 regions, the team built TCR beta libraries. TCRdb processed the multiplex PCR reads anew with MiXCR; each CDR3 protein has one entry. There are 450,000 to 600,000 distinct CDR3 sequences in the sample; around 15% occur only once, and 9.5% to 15% lies in the top ten. Study-wide points: Clonotypes that were public and shared totalled around 2,700 in persistent patients versus roughly 1,000 in new patients.

The CDR3 length is 13 residues. V lost 4 bases to trimming and J lost 3 bases, with 7 bases between them. CDR1 SEHNR and CDR2 FQNEAQ come from the germline V gene (reference sequence). The sample's time point: newly diagnosed GD, antithyroid drugs for less than 3 months. From RNA extracted from PBMCs, the TCR library was made. The same data also went into a second study, on T cells in Graves' hyperthyroidism and ophthalmopathy. That source adds: Within blood appeared most thyroid clonotypes that had expanded above 0.001. Model output signaled ophthalmopathy a median around 6.9 months ahead of onset.

This TCR came from a man aged 35 to 55 with Graves disease. The sequences come from peripheral blood mononuclear cells (PBMCs), collected at new diagnosis, from a patient treated with antithyroid drugs. This sequence joins TRBV7-9 and TRBJ1-5; D is ambiguous. CDR3 in DNA: TGTGCCAGCAGCTGGGGTGACAATCAGCCCCAGCATTTT. Translation gives CASSWGDNQPQHF.